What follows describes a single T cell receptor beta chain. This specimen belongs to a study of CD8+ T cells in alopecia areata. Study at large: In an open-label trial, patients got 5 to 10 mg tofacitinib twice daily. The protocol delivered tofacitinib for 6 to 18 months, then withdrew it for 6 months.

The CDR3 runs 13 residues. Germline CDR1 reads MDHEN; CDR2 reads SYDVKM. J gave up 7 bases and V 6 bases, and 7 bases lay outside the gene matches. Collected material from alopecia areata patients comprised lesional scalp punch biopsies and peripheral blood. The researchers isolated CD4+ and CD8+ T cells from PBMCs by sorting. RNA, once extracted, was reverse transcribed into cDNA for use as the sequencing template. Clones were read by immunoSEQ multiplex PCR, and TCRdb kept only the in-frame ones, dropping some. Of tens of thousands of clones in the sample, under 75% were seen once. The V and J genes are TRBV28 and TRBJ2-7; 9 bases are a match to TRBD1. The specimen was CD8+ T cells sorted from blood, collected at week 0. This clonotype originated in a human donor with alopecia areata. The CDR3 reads CASRDRGSGEQYF. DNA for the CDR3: TGTGCCAGCAGGGACAGGGGTTCGGGAGAGCAGTACTTC.